This T cell receptor beta chain was identified during a study of T cell repertoires in cytomegalovirus infection. Background on the study: HLA-C-restricted CMV epitopes, recently identified, and well-studied HLA-B-restricted ones were used by the study. Public TCR beta signatures indicated both CMV infection and matching HLA type. General study results and limits: Within the response measured ex vivo, HLA-C-restricted CMV-specific TCR beta clonotypes were dominant.

This clonotype was seen only a few times. The antigen is not known. A single record per CDR3 protein comes from TCRdb applying MiXCR to the reads. The sample consists of some 560,000 distinct CDR3 sequences, 40% of them appearing once. Per the germline V gene, CDR1 is MNHEY and CDR2 is SVGEGT. Trimming shortened V by 7 bases and J by 1 base, and 10 bases separated the two germline ends. The CDR3 totals 13 residues. The receptor comes from a human donor in good health (CMV status not recorded). Some clones in this sample may be carry-over from other donors' samples. This sample comprised cultured PBMCs, obtained from culture after CMV antigen stimulation. The chain employs TRBV6-2 or TRBV6-3 and TRBJ2-5; maybe TRBD2 (6 bases). The CDR3 sequence is CASTSGAQETQYF. CDR3 DNA: TGTGCCAGCACCTCGGGAGCCCAAGAGACCCAGTACTTC.